This T cell receptor beta chain was documented in a study of T cells expressing NK-cell markers. Whole-study results and caveats: The leading position in the CD3+CD56-NKG2C+ fraction of several donors also went to these clonotypes.

On this clonotype itself: As yet, its antigen is unknown.

TCRdb re-called the 5' RACE reads and gives one entry per CDR3 protein, without DNA. The repertoire shows 400,000 or so distinct CDR3 sequences; the top ten hold approximately 12%. The CDR3 covers 16 residues. The germline gives CDR1 SGHRS, CDR2 YFSETQ. This clonotype was sampled from a woman in her forties or fifties in good health. Material for sequencing was blood T cells: a sorted CD56 or NKG2C T cell subset, CD4+ or CD8+ T cells, or bulk PBMC T cells (not recorded which). The gene calls are TRBV5-1 and TRBJ1-1; the TCRdb D gene call, TRBD1, has no DNA to confirm it. This chain's CDR3 is CARSLFSQGDGTEAFF. The full variable domain, in which reference TRBV5-1 and TRBJ1-1 provide the parts outside the CDR3, is KAGVTQTPRYLIKTRGQQVTLSCSPISGHRSVSWYQQTPGQGLQFLFEYFSETQRNKGNFPGRFSGRQFSNSRSEMNVSTLELGDSALYLCARSLFSQGDGTEAFFGQGTRLTVV.